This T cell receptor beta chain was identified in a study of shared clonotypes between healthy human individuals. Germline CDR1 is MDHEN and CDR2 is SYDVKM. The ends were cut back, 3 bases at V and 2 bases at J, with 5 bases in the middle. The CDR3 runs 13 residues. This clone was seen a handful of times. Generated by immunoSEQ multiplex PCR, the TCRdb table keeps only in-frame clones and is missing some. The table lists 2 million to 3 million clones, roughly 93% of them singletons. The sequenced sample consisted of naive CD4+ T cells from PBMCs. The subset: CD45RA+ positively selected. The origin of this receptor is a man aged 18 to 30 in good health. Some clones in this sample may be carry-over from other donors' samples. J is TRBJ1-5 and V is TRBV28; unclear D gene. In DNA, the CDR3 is TGTGCCAGCAGTTTTTCGGGCAATCAGCCCCAGCATTTT. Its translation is CASSFSGNQPQHF.